The following is a T cell receptor (beta chain) sequence with its context. Its antigen is still unknown. The data were obtained in a study of OX40 agonist ivuxolimab in advanced cancers. For the study at large: Two cutaneous melanoma patients and one hepatocellular carcinoma patient, three in all, had partial responses.

Germline loops: CDR1 SEHNR, CDR2 FQNEAQ (reference sequence). The CDR3 contains 14 residues. The V end lost 1 base, the J end lost 1 base, and 7 bases lay between the germline ends. Here immunoSEQ multiplex PCR was the method, and the copy in TCRdb shows in-frame clones only, minus some. The table shows about 82,000 clones, with roughly 85% occurring only once. Notes on the study in general: At doses 0.1 to 3.0 mg/kg, CD4+ and CD8+ clones expanded. On average, CD8+ T cells showed a greater number of expanded clones than CD4+.

The chain links TRBV7-9 to TRBJ1-1; TRBD1 might be the D (5 bases). This receptor was identified in an adult with an advanced solid tumor such as melanoma, head and neck, liver or kidney cancer. The specimen comprised CD4+ or CD8+ T cells sorted from blood, sampled in a trial of the OX40 agonist ivuxolimab. CDR3 amino acids: CASSLVQGNTEAFF. CDR3 bases: TGTGCCAGCAGCTTAGTGCAGGGGAACACTGAAGCTTTCTTT.